These 22 T cell receptor beta chains originate from one sample sequenced in a study of cytomegalovirus exposure and HLA in healthy donors. Profiling relied on immunoSEQ multiplex PCR, and the TCRdb table lists in-frame clones only, not all of them. The sample holds over 250,000 clones, about nine tenths seen once. Sequenced sample: PBMCs. These receptors were collected from a woman aged 25 to 45 in good health and CMV-seropositive.

The chain is built from TRBV30 and TRBJ1-2; D possibly corresponds to TRBD1 (6 bases). Trimming pared 7 bases from V and 4 bases from J, leaving 16 bases between. CDR1 is GTSNPN and CDR2 is SVGIG in the germline V gene (reference sequence). The CDR3 sequence is 13 residues long. CDR3 residues: CASLEGDFYGYTF. As DNA, the CDR3 is TGTGCCTCCTTGGAGGGGGACTTCTATGGCTACACCTTC.

The CDR3 coding sequence is TGTGCCAGCAGCGTAGGAGGTGGGGGTCCCTACGAGCAGTACTTC. It specifies CASSVGGGGPYEQYF. The gene calls are TRBV9 and TRBJ2-7; D may be TRBD1 or TRBD2 (5 bases each). V shed 0 bases and J shed 2 bases, with 12 bases lying between them. This CDR3 has 15 residues. Germline-derived CDR1 and CDR2 are SGDLS and YYNGEE.

The chain combines TRBV25-1 with TRBJ2-2; 12 nucleotides line up with TRBD2. Germline loops: CDR1 MGHDK, CDR2 SYGVNS. The CDR3 loop spans 17 amino acids. With 2 bases clipped from V and 0 bases from J, the junction kept 1 base outside the gene matches. For the CDR3, the DNA is TGTGCCAGCAGTGAACTAGCGGGGGGGCCGAACACCGGGGAGCTGTTTTTT. Translating gives CASSELAGGPNTGELFF.

The chain joins TRBV4-1 to TRBJ2-3; D is perhaps TRBD2 (6 bases). With 0 bases removed from V and 2 bases from J, the gap between germline ends came to 15 bases. The V gene's germline CDR1 is MGHRA and CDR2 YSYEKL. The CDR3 runs to 17 residues. Here the CDR3 reads CASSQDGAAGVTDTQYF. The CDR3 bases are TGCGCCAGCAGCCAAGATGGGGCAGCGGGCGTCACAGATACGCAGTATTTT.

Of note for this clone: Other nucleotide sequences in the sample specify the same CDR3. The chain uses TRBV15 and TRBJ2-5, with 12 bases aligning to TRBD2. With V trimmed by 1 base and J by 2 bases, 2 bases remained unmatched. The CDR3 totals 16 residues. In germline, CDR1 is LNHNV, CDR2 YYDKDF (reference sequence). CDR3 DNA: TGTGCCACCAGCAGAGGGCTAGCGGGGGGGCAAGAGACCCAGTACTTC. Its protein product is CATSRGLAGGQETQYF.

The chain recombines TRBV11-2 with TRBJ2-1; TRBD1 matches at 8 bases. The V gene end was trimmed by 2 bases and the J gene end by 4 bases; junction bases not matched to a gene: 1. Germline V gives CDR1 SGHAT, CDR2 FQNNGV. The CDR3 sequence is 14 residues long. The CDR3 coding sequence is TGTGCCAGCAGCTTATGGGACAGGTACAATGAGCAGTTCTTC. Residues: CASSLWDRYNEQFF.

This clone has more than one count but fewer than ten. The V and J genes are TRBV11-2 and TRBJ1-5; TRBD1 might be the D (5 bases). The V gene lost 1 base and the J gene lost 3 bases, with 10 bases spanning the gap. Germline CDR1 SGHAT, CDR2 FQNNGV. The CDR3 runs to 15 residues. DNA of the CDR3: TGTGCCAGCAGCTTAGGCCAGGGACTCAATCAGCCCCAGCATTTT. Translated, it gives CASSLGQGLNQPQHF.

V is TRBV28 and J is TRBJ1-2, with 10 bases identical to TRBD1. Germline loops: CDR1 MDHEN, CDR2 SYDVKM. The trim removed 7 bases at V and 3 bases at J, leaving 5 bases unmatched. The CDR3 spans 14 residues. CDR3 sequence reads: CASTTGTGDYGYTF. The CDR3 DNA follows: TGTGCCAGCACGACAGGGACAGGGGACTATGGCTACACCTTC.

V and J are TRBV2 and TRBJ2-7, with 12 nucleotides matching TRBD1. The CDR3 loop spans 19 amino acids. V lost 5 bases, J lost 2 bases, and 16 bases stayed unmatched. Germline-derived CDR1 and CDR2 are SNHLY and FYNNEI. The CDR3 here is CASSFSTGTGGAVAYEQYF. Written as DNA, the CDR3 is TGTGCCAGCAGTTTTAGTACCGGGACAGGGGGCGCGGTCGCCTACGAGCAGTACTTC.

This sequence joins TRBV20-1 and TRBJ1-5, with D possibly being TRBD1 (5 bases). CDR1 is DFQATT, CDR2 SNEGSKA, per germline (reference sequence). CDR3 length: 11 residues. V lost 5 bases and J lost 11, with 13 bases in between. This chain's CDR3 is CSAQHQGAQHF. Here the CDR3 DNA reads TGCAGTGCTCAACACCAAGGGGCCCAGCATTTT.

The rearrangement uses TRBV27 and TRBJ1-2; 9 nucleotides match TRBD1. Losses at the gene ends were 5 bases for V and 4 bases for J; bases not matched to a gene: 8. The germline gives CDR1 MNHEY, CDR2 SMNVEV (reference sequence). The CDR3 loop spans 15 amino acids. The CDR3 DNA follows: TGTGCCAGCAGTACCCACAGGGGGCTAGGCTATGGCTACACCTTC. This codes for CASSTHRGLGYGYTF.

V gene TRBV5-1 combines with J gene TRBJ2-3; 9 nucleotides match TRBD2. CDR3 length: 17 residues. After removal of 0 bases from V and 2 bases from J, the junction contained 7 bases not matched to a gene. Germline CDR1 reads SGHRS; CDR2 reads YFSETQ. CDR3 in DNA: TGCGCCAGCAGCTTGGTGCGACTAGCGGCAAACACAGATACGCAGTATTTT. It yields the protein CASSLVRLAANTDTQYF.

This sequence joins TRBV6-5 and TRBJ2-7, with D maybe TRBD2 (5 bases). The V gene lost 5 bases and the J gene lost 7 bases, with 18 bases spanning the gap. Germline loops: CDR1 MNHEY, CDR2 SVGAGI. This CDR3 has 14 amino acids. CDR3 sequence (DNA): TGTGCCAGCAGTACACCCCGGACCCGGGAAGAGCAGTACTTC. Its protein product is CASSTPRTREEQYF.

The chain recombines TRBV7-8 with TRBJ1-2; D remains ambiguous. V was cut by 4 bases and J by 4 bases, with 7 bases left in between. The CDR3 has 12 residues. Germline V gives CDR1 SGHVS, CDR2 FQNEAQ. CDR3 amino acids: CASSSTIYGYTF. The CDR3, as DNA: TGTGCCAGCAGCTCGACTATCTATGGCTACACCTTC.

This clone was observed once. The chain combines TRBV25-1 with TRBJ1-1; perhaps TRBD1 as D (6 bases). The V gene's germline CDR1 is MGHDK and CDR2 SYGVNS. Trimming stripped 4 bases from V and 11 bases from J, with 17 bases between. The CDR3 covers 13 residues. In nucleotides, the CDR3 is TGTGCCAGCAGTGGCCTAAGGGGGGCCGAGGCTTTCTTT. Amino acid sequence: CASSGLRGAEAFF. Full variable domain (outside the CDR3, taken from reference TRBV25-1 and TRBJ1-1): EADIYQTPRYLVIGTGKKITLECSQTMGHDKMYWYQQDPGMELHLIHYSYGVNSTEKGDLSSESTVSRIRTEHFPLTLESARPSHTSQYLCASSGLRGAEAFFGQGTRLTVV.

This clone was seen just once. CDR3 residues: CASSERRQSLNEKLFF. DNA of the CDR3: TGTGCCAGCAGTGAGCGCAGACAGAGTCTGAATGAAAAACTGTTTTTT. The chain combines TRBV25-1 with TRBJ1-4, with D possibly TRBD1 on 5 matching bases. CDR3 length equals 16 residues. From germline, CDR1 is MGHDK and CDR2 SYGVNS. The ends were cut back, 3 bases at V and 5 bases at J, with 16 bases in the middle.

The V and J genes are TRBV2 and TRBJ2-7; no definite D call. Trimming cost V 6 bases and J 3 bases, with 9 bases left between them. This CDR3 comprises 12 residues. Germline V CDR1 and CDR2: SNHLY, FYNNEI. The CDR3 protein is CASRSQFYEQYF. CDR3 DNA sequence: TGTGCCAGCAGGTCTCAATTCTACGAGCAGTACTTC.

The chain joins TRBV30 to TRBJ1-1; the D gene is possibly TRBD1 (5 bases). CDR3 length equals 13 residues. Germline V CDR1 and CDR2: GTSNPN, SVGIG (reference sequence). V lost 8 bases, J lost 1 base, and 14 bases lay in between. This CDR3 reads CATSADRNTEAFF. The DNA of the CDR3 is TGTGCCACATCCGCCGACAGGAACACTGAAGCTTTCTTT.

The chain joins TRBV6-1 to TRBJ2-7, with a weak D call TRBD2 (5 bases). Trimming left V 6 bases short and J 1 base short, with 7 bases between. The CDR3 loop spans 12 amino acids. Germline lookup yields CDR1 MNHNS and CDR2 SASEGT. The CDR3, as DNA: TGTGCCAGCAGCGGGAATTCCTACGAGCAGTACTTC. Translation: CASSGNSYEQYF.

This sequence joins TRBV6-5 and TRBJ2-5; 10 bases align to TRBD2. V lost 4 bases, J lost 4 bases, and 9 bases stayed unmatched. CDR3 length: 16 amino acids. Looked up from germline, CDR1 is MNHEY and CDR2 is SVGAGI. The CDR3 protein is CASSLLAGRSRETQYF. The CDR3 DNA follows: TGTGCCAGCAGTTTACTAGCGGGGCGGTCCCGAGAGACCCAGTACTTC.

This clone was counted once. This chain links TRBV4-3 with TRBJ1-1; D is unresolved. V was cut by 3 bases and J by 1 base, with 15 bases left in between. Germline V CDR1 and CDR2: LGHNA, YSLEER. There are 16 residues in the CDR3. The CDR3 nucleotides read TGCGCCAGCAGCCATCGCCGGTCCGGGAGGAACACTGAAGCTTTCTTT. As protein: CASSHRRSGRNTEAFF.

The chain is built from TRBV28 and TRBJ1-2, with 9 bases identical to TRBD1. The CDR3 sequence is 15 residues long. The ends lost 5 bases at V and 4 bases at J; junction bases unmatched: 8. Per the germline V gene, CDR1 is MDHEN and CDR2 is SYDVKM. CDR3 in amino acids: CASSPDRGVIYGYTF. The CDR3 nucleotides read TGTGCCAGCAGTCCGGACAGGGGAGTGATCTATGGCTACACCTTC.